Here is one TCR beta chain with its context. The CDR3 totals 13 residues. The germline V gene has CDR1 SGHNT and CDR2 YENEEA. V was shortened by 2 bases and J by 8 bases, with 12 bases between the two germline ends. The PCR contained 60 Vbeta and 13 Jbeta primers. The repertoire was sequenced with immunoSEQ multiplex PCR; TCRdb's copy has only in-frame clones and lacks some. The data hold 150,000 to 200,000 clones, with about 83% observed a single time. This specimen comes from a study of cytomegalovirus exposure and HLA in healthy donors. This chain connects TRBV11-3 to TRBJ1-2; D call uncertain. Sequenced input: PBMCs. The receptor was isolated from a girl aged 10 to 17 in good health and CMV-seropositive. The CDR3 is CASSLFVGDGYTF. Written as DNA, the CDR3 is TGTGCCAGCAGCTTATTTGTAGGAGACGGCTACACCTTC.